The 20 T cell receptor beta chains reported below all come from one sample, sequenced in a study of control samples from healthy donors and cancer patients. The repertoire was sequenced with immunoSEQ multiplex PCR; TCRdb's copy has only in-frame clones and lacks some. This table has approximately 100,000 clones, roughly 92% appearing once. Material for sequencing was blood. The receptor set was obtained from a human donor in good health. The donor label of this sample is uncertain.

CDR3 amino acids: CAWSVLSPSQTGYEQYF. The CDR3 DNA is TGTGCCTGGAGTGTCCTCTCCCCTTCCCAGACGGGCTACGAGCAGTACTTC. The chain links TRBV30 to TRBJ2-7; no firm D call. CDR3 size: 17 residues. V was pared by 0 bases and J by 3 bases, with 21 bases between. Germline V gene lookup returns CDR1 GTSNPN and CDR2 SVGIG (reference sequence).

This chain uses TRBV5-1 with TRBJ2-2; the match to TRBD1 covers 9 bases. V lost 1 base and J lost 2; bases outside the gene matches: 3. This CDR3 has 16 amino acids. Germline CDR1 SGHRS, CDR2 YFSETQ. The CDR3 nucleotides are TGCGCCAGCAGCTTGCTGGGACAGGGAAACACCGGGGAGCTGTTTTTT. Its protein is CASSLLGQGNTGELFF.

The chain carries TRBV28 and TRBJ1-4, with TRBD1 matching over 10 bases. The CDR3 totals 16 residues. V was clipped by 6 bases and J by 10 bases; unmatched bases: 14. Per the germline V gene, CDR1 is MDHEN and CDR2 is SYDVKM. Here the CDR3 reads CASSRRGDGTGAKLFF. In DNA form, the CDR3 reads TGTGCCAGCAGCCGACGGGGGGACGGGACAGGGGCAAAACTGTTTTTT.

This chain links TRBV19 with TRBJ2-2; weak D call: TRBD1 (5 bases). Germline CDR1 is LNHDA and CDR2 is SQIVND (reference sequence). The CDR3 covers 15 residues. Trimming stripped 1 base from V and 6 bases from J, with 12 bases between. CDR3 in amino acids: CASSIGTRFAGELFF. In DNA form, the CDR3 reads TGTGCCAGTAGTATAGGGACACGTTTCGCCGGGGAGCTGTTTTTT. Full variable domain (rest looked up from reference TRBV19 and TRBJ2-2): DGGITQSPKYLFRKEGQNVTLSCEQNLNHDAMYWYRQDPGQGLRLIYYSQIVNDFQKGDIAEGYSVSREKKESFPLTVTSAQKNPTAFYLCASSIGTRFAGELFFGEGSRLTVL.

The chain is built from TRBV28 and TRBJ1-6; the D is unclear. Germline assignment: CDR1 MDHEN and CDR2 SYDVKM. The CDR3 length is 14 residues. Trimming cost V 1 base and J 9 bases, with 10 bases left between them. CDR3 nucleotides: TGTGCCAGCAGTTTATTACGGGGAGCTTCACCCCTCCACTTT. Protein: CASSLLRGASPLHF. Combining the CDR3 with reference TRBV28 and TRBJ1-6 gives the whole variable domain DVKVTQSSRYLVKRTGEKVFLECVQDMDHENMFWYRQDPGLGLRLIYFSYDVKMKEKGDIPEGYSVSREKKERFSLILESASTNQTSMYLCASSLLRGASPLHFGNGTRLTVT.

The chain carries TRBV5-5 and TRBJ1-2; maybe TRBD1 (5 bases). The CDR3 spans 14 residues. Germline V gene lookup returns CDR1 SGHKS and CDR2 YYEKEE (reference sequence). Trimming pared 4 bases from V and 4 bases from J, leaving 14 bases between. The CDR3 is CASSEDTIPYGYTF. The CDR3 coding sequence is TGTGCCAGCAGCGAGGACACCATCCCCTATGGCTACACCTTC.

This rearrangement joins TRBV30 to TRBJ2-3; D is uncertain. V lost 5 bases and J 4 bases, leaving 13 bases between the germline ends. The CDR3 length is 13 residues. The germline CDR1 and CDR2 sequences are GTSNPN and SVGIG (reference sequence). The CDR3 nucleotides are TGTGCCTGGTTGGGATTGTGGTCAGATACGCAGTATTTT. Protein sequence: CAWLGLWSDTQYF. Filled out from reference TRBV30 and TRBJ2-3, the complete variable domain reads SQTIHQWPATLVQPVGSPLSLECTVEGTSNPNLYWYRQAAGRGLQLLFYSVGIGQISSEVPQNLSASRPQDRQFILSSKKLLLSDSGFYLCAWLGLWSDTQYFGPGTRLTVL.

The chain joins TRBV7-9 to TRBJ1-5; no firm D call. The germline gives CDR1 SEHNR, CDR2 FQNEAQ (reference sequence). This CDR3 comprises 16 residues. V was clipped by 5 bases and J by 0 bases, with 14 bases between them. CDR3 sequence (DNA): TGTGCCAGCAGCCCCCCCACAGTTGATAGCAATCAGCCCCAGCATTTT. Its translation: CASSPPTVDSNQPQHF.

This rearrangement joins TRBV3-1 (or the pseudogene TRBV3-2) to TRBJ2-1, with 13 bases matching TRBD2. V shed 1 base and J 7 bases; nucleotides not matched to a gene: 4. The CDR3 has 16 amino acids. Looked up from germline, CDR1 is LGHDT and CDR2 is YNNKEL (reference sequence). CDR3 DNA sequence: TGTGCCAGCAGCCAAGCCGGACTAGCGGGGGTTAATGAGCAGTTCTTC. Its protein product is CASSQAGLAGVNEQFF.

CDR3 amino acids: CASSSGASSEKLFF. Written as DNA, the CDR3 is TGCGCCAGCAGCTCGGGGGCCTCTAGTGAAAAACTGTTTTTT. The V and J genes are TRBV5-1 and TRBJ1-4, with D possibly being TRBD1 (6 bases). With 3 bases removed from V and 7 bases from J, the gap between germline ends came to 13 bases. The CDR3 runs 14 residues. Germline values: CDR1 SGHRS, CDR2 YFSETQ.

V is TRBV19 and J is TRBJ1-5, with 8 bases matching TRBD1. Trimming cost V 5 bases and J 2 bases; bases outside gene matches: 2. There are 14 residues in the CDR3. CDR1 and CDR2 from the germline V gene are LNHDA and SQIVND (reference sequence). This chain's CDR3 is CASSRGQGNQPQHF. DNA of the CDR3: TGTGCCAGTAGTCGGGGACAGGGCAATCAGCCCCAGCATTTT.

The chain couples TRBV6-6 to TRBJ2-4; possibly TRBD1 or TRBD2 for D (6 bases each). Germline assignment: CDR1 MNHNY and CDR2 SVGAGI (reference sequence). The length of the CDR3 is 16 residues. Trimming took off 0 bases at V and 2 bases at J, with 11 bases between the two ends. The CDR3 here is CASSYSVGGSKNIQYF. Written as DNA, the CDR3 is TGTGCCAGCAGTTACTCAGTAGGGGGGTCCAAAAACATTCAGTACTTC.

The CDR3 spells CSVSVRQQETQYF. In DNA form, the CDR3 reads TGCAGCGTTTCAGTCCGGCAGCAAGAGACCCAGTACTTC. The chain joins TRBV29-1 to TRBJ2-5; no reliable D call. Germline CDR1 reads SQVTM; CDR2 reads ANQGSEA. V dropped 5 bases and J dropped 2 bases, with 12 bases sitting between them. This CDR3 comprises 13 residues.

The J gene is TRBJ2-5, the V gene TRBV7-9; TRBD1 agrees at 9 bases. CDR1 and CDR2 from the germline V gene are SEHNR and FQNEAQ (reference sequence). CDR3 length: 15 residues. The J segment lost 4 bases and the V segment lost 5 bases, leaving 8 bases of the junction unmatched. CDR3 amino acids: CASSLDRGKGETQYF. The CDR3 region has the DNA TGTGCCAGCAGCCTGGACAGGGGTAAGGGAGAGACCCAGTACTTC. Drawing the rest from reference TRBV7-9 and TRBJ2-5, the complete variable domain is DTGVSQNPRHKITKRGQNVTFRCDPISEHNRLYWYRQTLGQGPEFLTYFQNEAQLEKSRLLSDRFSAERPKGSFSTLEIQRTEQGDSAMYLCASSLDRGKGETQYFGPGTRLLVL.

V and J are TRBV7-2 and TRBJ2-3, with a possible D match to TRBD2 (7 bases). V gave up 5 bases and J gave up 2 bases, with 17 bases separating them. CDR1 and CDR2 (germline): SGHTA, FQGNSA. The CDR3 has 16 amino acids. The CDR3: CASSTNGGPNTDTQYF. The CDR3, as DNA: TGTGCCAGCAGCACGAACGGGGGGCCCAACACAGATACGCAGTATTTT.

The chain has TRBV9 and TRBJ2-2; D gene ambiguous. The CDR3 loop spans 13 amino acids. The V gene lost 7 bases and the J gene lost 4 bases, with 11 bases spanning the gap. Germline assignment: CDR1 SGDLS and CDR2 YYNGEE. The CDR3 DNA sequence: TGTGCCAGCTGTGAGGCGCCCACCGGGGAGCTGTTTTTT. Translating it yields CASCEAPTGELFF.

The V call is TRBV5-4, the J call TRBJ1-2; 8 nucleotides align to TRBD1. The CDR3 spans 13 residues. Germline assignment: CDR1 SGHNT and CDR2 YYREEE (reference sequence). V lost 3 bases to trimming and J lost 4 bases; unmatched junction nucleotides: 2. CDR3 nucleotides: TGTGCCAGCAGCTATGACAGGGGCTATGGCTACACCTTC. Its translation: CASSYDRGYGYTF.

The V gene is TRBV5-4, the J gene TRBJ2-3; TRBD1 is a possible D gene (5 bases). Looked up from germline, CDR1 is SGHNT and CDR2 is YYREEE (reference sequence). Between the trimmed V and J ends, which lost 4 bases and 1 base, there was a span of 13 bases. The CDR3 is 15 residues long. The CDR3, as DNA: TGTGCCAGCAGCGTCATATCCAGGGGCACAGATACGCAGTATTTT. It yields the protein CASSVISRGTDTQYF. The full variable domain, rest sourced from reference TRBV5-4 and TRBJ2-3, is ETGVTQSPTHLIKTRGQQVTLRCSSQSGHNTVSWYQQALGQGPQFIFQYYREEENGRGNFPPRFSGLQFPNYSSELNVNALELDDSALYLCASSVISRGTDTQYFGPGTRLTVL.

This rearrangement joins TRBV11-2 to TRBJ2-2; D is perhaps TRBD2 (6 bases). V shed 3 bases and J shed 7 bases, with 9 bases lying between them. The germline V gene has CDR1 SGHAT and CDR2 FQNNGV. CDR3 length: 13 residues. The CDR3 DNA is TGTGCCAGCAGCTTCAGGGAGGTCGGGGAGCTGTTTTTT. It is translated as CASSFREVGELFF.

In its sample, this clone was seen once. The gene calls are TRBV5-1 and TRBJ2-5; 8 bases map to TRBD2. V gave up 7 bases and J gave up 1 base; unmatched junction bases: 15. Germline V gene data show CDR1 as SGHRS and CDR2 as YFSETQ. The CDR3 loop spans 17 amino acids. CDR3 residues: CASANRLGAGGQETQYF. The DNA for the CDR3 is TGCGCCAGCGCTAATCGGTTGGGCGCGGGGGGCCAAGAGACCCAGTACTTC.